This T cell receptor (beta chain) is drawn from a study of T cell clonality in common variable immunodeficiency. This clone was recorded at least ten times. Antigen specificity is unknown. Read data end 3 residues before the CDR3 end; the end is taken from the germline J gene. This table comes from immunoSEQ multiplex PCR, and its TCRdb copy is limited to in-frame clones, with some not included. This sample carries about 26,000 clones, none of them present only once. Study conclusions and caveats: Common variable immunodeficiency TCR beta sequences reportedly had fewer deletions and N-nucleotide insertions. Patient heterogeneity in the CVID cohort limited correlations between repertoire features and clinical complications. Compared with healthy controls, CVID subjects showed increased TCRbeta clonality, mostly in about a third.

The CDR3 runs to 15 residues. The V gene end was trimmed by 6 bases and the J gene end by 6 bases; junction bases not matched to a gene: 13. In germline, CDR1 is SGHRS, CDR2 YFSETQ. The sequence was collected from a human donor with common variable immunodeficiency. The sequencing sample was made of peripheral blood mononuclear cells. V gene TRBV5-1 combines with J gene TRBJ2-3, with TRBD2 matching 7 bases. The sequenced CDR3 bases are TGCGCCAGCATTCAGGGTGAAGCGGGGTGGGATACG. The encoded protein is CASIQGEAGWDT. The entire CDR3 protein is CASIQGEAGWDTQYF.